Described below is a single T cell receptor (beta chain) sequence and its context. This clone was recorded only once. Which antigen it targets is not known. Per-nucleotide qualities are absent, and no much larger clonotype sits a single base away. Using the deep immunoSEQ assay, TCR CDR3 regions were amplified from genomic DNA by multiplex PCR. For each cell subset, the extracted genomic DNA was distributed evenly across all wells of several immunoSEQ 96-well plates, and each plate served as one replicate. For sorted subsets, each replicate PCR was loaded with roughly 200 ng genomic DNA, equivalent to about 30,000 T cell genomes. The purified libraries were quantified using a Qubit 3.0 fluorometer, sized with a Bioanalyzer 2100, and then quantified again using the KAPA Library Quantification kit. Every immunoSEQ 96-well plate was sequenced on a dedicated single-read 150-cycle Illumina NextSeq 550 flow cell. As for how the authors treated the data: Because only junctional sequences without quality scores were contained in the immunoSEQ output, filtering matching that applied to full-length reads could not be performed. Sequences were annotated with PyIR, a Python wrapper for IgBLAST v1.9, using IMGT germline references to assign V/J genes and CDR3. Reads with weak V/J assignments (E-value above 1e-6), missing CDR3, stop codons, out-of-frame junctions, or ambiguous translated residues were removed. V3J clonotypes were defined as sequences sharing an identical inferred V gene, J gene, and CDR3 amino acid sequence. Percentage overlap between repertoires was calculated by dividing the number of shared unique clonotypes by the size of the smaller repertoire. Richness of each repertoire was evaluated using RTK rarefaction, the Chao1 estimator, and Recon v2.1 estimates of unobserved clonotypes. Generation probabilities for all TCRbeta clonotypes obtained by the gDNA method from several donors were computed using OLGA. What TCRdb holds here is the immuneACCESS table cut down to in-frame rearrangements. Part of the clones is not present; checked against another copy, under half of the missing clones reflect an unresolved V gene, and the others are unexplained. The DNA was the basis for D and trimming; V, J and clone size are from that table. This sample is represented by about 990,000 clones; about four fifths of them were singletons. The ten largest account for roughly 0.62% of the sample.

This entry comes from a study of shared clonotypes between healthy human individuals (dated by TCRdb to between 2020 and 2021). With regard to the full study: Three men and a couple of women, aged 18 to 49 years, made up the cohort. Leukapheresis yielded between about 0.85 and 10 billion PBMCs per donor. Different laboratories and diverse techniques were used to prepare libraries and sequence TCR repertoires, to increase sequencing depth and limit assay-specific biases. Blood TCR repertoires of about five healthy adults were deeply sequenced to estimate repertoire size and the extent of clonotype sharing between individuals. Per donor, three plates each were used for CD4 naive and CD4 memory, two for CD8 naive, and one for CD8 memory. Broad study findings and their caveats: Pairwise subsampling indicated that sequencing depth was expected to affect the degree of clonotype sharing among donors. Sampling was restricted to blood, and TCR repertoires in tissues likely differ from the TCR repertoires found in blood. Rarefaction of sorted-subset datasets indicated incomplete sequencing despite the large sequencing depth. Higher generation probabilities were observed for clonotypes shared by all four sorted-subset donors than for non-shared clonotypes. Because the study included only a small number of donors, the genetic and exposure-history diversity represented was limited. Sharing across a handful of donors was observed for around 5% of naive CD4, about 4% of naive CD8, 2% to 2.5% of memory CD4, and 0.4% of memory CD8 clonotypes. Naive subsets generally had larger estimated clonotype richness than memory subsets did.

Reading from cysteine to phenylalanine, the CDR3 counts 16 amino acids. Only the CDR3 DNA stays, 48 bases, in frame from base 1. CDR1 and CDR2, per the germline V gene (reference sequence), are LNHDA and SQIVND. Clipping removes 4 bases from V and 4 bases from J, with 13 as the unmatched junction base count. Donors were healthy HIV-negative adults with no recently reported acute infections or vaccinations. Every donor was a Caucasian adult residing in Nashville, Tennessee, USA. CD4+ T cells were enriched through magnetic negative selection, after which naive cells were positively selected on CD45RA and the remaining negative fraction served as the memory subset. Blood was collected by leukapheresis, and PBMCs were isolated by Ficoll-Histopaque density gradient centrifugation and then cryopreserved in liquid nitrogen vapor phase. Purity and quantity of every magnetically sorted T cell population were checked by analytical flow cytometry. Genomic DNA was isolated from every sorted fraction and measured by UV absorbance on a Nanodrop 2000c.

The sample taken for sequencing was memory CD4+ T cells from PBMCs. According to the study, the label for this sample's cell subset or site signals: CD45RA-negative fraction. The rearrangement joined TRBV19 to TRBJ2-7; 7 of the junction bases match TRBD1. The receptor's source is a man between 18 and 29 years old in good health. Some clones in this sample may be carry-over from other donors' samples. The CDR3 reads as follows: CASSTLTGKGLYEQYF. The DNA sequence is as follows: TGTGCCAGTAGTACTCTGACAGGGAAAGGTTTGTACGAGCAGTACTTC.